This TCR beta chain was recovered during a study of blood T cell repertoires in COVID-19. CDR1 SGHKS and CDR2 YYEKEE come from the germline V gene (reference sequence). V was trimmed by 0 bases and J by 7 bases, leaving 11 bases between them. The CDR3 totals 15 residues. Clones were sequenced by immunoSEQ multiplex PCR, and TCRdb holds only the in-frame ones, with some missing. Seen here are about 120,000 clones, approximately 74% observed once, and the top ten hold 5.5%. The source is a man between 60 and 75 years old with acute or convalescent COVID-19. The specimen was peripheral blood. The chain combines TRBV5-5 with TRBJ1-6; D perhaps matches TRBD1 (5 bases). The CDR3 spells CASSLAGFRNSPLHF. DNA of the CDR3: TGTGCCAGCAGCTTGGCAGGGTTTCGGAATTCACCCCTCCACTTT.